These 22 T cell receptor beta chains were sequenced from one sample in a study of T cell repertoires in cytomegalovirus infection. One entry per CDR3 protein, called by TCRdb with MiXCR from the reads. This sample has more than 150,000 distinct CDR3 sequences, with roughly a fifth found just once. Sequenced input: PBMCs. These receptors were collected from a human donor in good health (CMV status not recorded). Some clones in this sample may be carry-over from other donors' samples.

The rearrangement links TRBV14 to TRBJ1-1; D is unclear. The CDR3 covers 14 residues. V lost 0 bases, J lost 0 bases, and 5 bases lay in between. CDR1 is SGHDN and CDR2 is FVKESK in the germline V gene. CDR3 sequence reads: CASSQDRLNTEAFF. The CDR3 DNA reads as TGTGCCAGCAGCCAAGACAGACTGAACACTGAAGCTTTCTTT.

Only a few counts were recorded for this clonotype. The V call is TRBV28, the J call TRBJ1-2; tentative D call: TRBD1 (6 bases). CDR3 length: 17 amino acids. Trimming shortened V by 2 bases and J by 3 bases, and 19 bases separated the two germline ends. Germline values: CDR1 MDHEN, CDR2 SYDVKM. The CDR3 coding sequence is TGTGCCAGCAGTTTAGGATCCTCCCAACGGGGGCACTATGGCTACACCTTC. Translated: CASSLGSSQRGHYGYTF.

The chain links TRBV28 to TRBJ2-7; maybe TRBD2 (5 bases). The V gene lost 6 bases and the J gene lost 3 bases, with 15 bases spanning the gap. The CDR3 is 14 residues long. The germline CDR1 and CDR2 sequences are MDHEN and SYDVKM. CDR3 residues: CASSPGEWDYEQYF. In nucleotides, the CDR3 is TGTGCCAGCAGCCCTGGGGAGTGGGACTACGAGCAGTACTTC.

In this sample, this clonotype turned up a few times. The chain is built from TRBV4-3 and TRBJ1-5; D ambiguous. The germline V gene has CDR1 LGHNA and CDR2 YSLEER. The V and J ends lost 0 bases and 5 bases respectively, with 11 bases between them. This CDR3 spans 15 amino acids. For the CDR3, the DNA is TGCGCCAGCAGCCAAGAAGGGTATGCGTATCAGCCCCAGCATTTT. Its protein product is CASSQEGYAYQPQHF.

The sample holds many counts of this clonotype. This rearrangement joins TRBV19 to TRBJ2-1; 8 bases align to TRBD1. Germline CDR1 and CDR2: LNHDA and SQIVND (reference sequence). J gave up 4 bases and V 7 bases, and 6 bases lay outside the gene matches. There are 14 residues in the CDR3. CDR3 in DNA: TGTGCCAGTACGGCAGGGGGCGATTACAATGAGCAGTTCTTC. Translated: CASTAGGDYNEQFF.

The table lists this clonotype with many counts. The chain is built from TRBV7-3 and TRBJ1-1; D gene uncertain. The germline V and J ends were trimmed by 4 bases and 5 bases, with 11 bases remaining between them. The CDR3 runs 13 residues. Germline assignment: CDR1 SGHTA and CDR2 FQGTGA. The CDR3 loop reads CASSSQSRTEAFF. CDR3 nucleotides: TGTGCCAGCAGCTCGCAAAGTAGAACTGAAGCTTTCTTT.

The V gene is TRBV11-3, the J gene TRBJ2-2; 9 nucleotides match TRBD2. Per germline, CDR1 SGHNT and CDR2 YENEEA. V was pared by 5 bases and J by 3 bases, with 10 bases of the junction left unmatched. The CDR3 runs to 17 residues. CDR3 DNA sequence: TGTGCCAGCAGCATGGGGCTAGCGGGGTCGGACACCGGGGAGCTGTTTTTT. Translated, it gives CASSMGLAGSDTGELFF.

This clonotype was picked up a small number of times. The rearrangement links TRBV5-1 to TRBJ2-1; 8 bases line up with TRBD2. CDR3 length equals 13 residues. V trimming: 4 bases; J trimming: 9 bases; junction bases outside the gene matches: 6. CDR1 SGHRS and CDR2 YFSETQ come from the germline V gene. This chain's CDR3 is CASSRGLAVEQFF. For the CDR3, the DNA is TGCGCCAGCAGCAGAGGACTAGCCGTTGAGCAGTTCTTC.

As for this clonotype: A much larger clone differs from this one at a single base, so this may be a read error. J is TRBJ1-2 and V is TRBV5-6, with D possibly TRBD1 on 5 matching bases. Per the germline V gene, CDR1 is SGHDT and CDR2 is YYEEEE. Deletions cut 1 base from V and 4 bases from J, with 23 bases between. This CDR3 spans 18 amino acids. The CDR3 protein is CASSLPEAGRQASYGYTF. The DNA for the CDR3 is TGTGCCAGCAGCTTGCCCGAGGCGGGACGCCAAGCGAGCTATGGCTACACCTTC.

This clonotype was seen a few times. J is TRBJ1-2 and V is TRBV6-1; no definite D call. The CDR3 consists of 12 residues. V dropped 5 bases and J dropped 13 bases, with 17 bases sitting between them. Germline assignment: CDR1 MNHNS and CDR2 SASEGT. The DNA of the CDR3 is TGTGCCAGCAGTTTAAGCAGCTTGGGCCTCACCTTC. This translates into CASSLSSLGLTF.

The sample holds many counts of this clonotype. CDR3 coding DNA: TGTGCCAGCAGCCTTGGGCCCAGGGGGCTCTTGACTGAAGCTTTCTTT. Translation: CASSLGPRGLLTEAFF. The chain has TRBV7-8 and TRBJ1-1; 8 positions agree with TRBD1. Per germline, CDR1 SGHVS and CDR2 FQNEAQ. Trimming at V came to 5 bases and at J to 5 bases, leaving 13 bases not matched to a gene. The CDR3 has 16 residues.

The chain recombines TRBV19 with TRBJ2-1; 13 bases match TRBD2. CDR1 is LNHDA, CDR2 SQIVND, per germline (reference sequence). J gave up 6 bases and V 5 bases, and 4 bases lay outside the gene matches. This CDR3 region has 15 residues. CDR3 nucleotides: TGTGCCAGTAGTCCCACTAGCGGGAGGGCCAATGAGCAGTTCTTC. This translates into CASSPTSGRANEQFF.

This clonotype showed up many times. The chain joins TRBV7-2 to TRBJ2-2; D perhaps matches TRBD1 (6 bases). Germline V gene sequence: CDR1 SGHTA, CDR2 FQGNSA. V was clipped by 6 bases and J by 5 bases, with 10 bases between them. The CDR3 is 13 residues long. The CDR3 DNA sequence: TGTGCCAGCAGTTCACAGGGAACCGGGGAGCTGTTTTTT. Its protein product is CASSSQGTGELFF. The full variable domain, its missing parts supplied by reference TRBV7-2 and TRBJ2-2, is GAGVSQSPSNKVTEKGKDVELRCDPISGHTALYWYRQSLGQGLEFLIYFQGNSAPDKSGLPSDRFSAERTGGSVSTLTIQRTQQEDSAVYLCASSSQGTGELFFGEGSRLTVL.

This sequence joins TRBV12-3 or TRBV12-4 and TRBJ2-2; D is possibly TRBD1 (6 bases). V lost 5 bases and J lost 2, with 9 bases in between. The CDR3 has 14 residues. The CDR3: CASSTGRNTGELFF. For the CDR3, the DNA is TGTGCCAGCAGTACAGGGCGCAACACCGGGGAGCTGTTTTTT.

This clonotype was detected a few times. V usage is TRBV12-3 or TRBV12-4 and J usage is TRBJ2-1; 9 bases agree with TRBD2. The CDR3 contains 16 residues. Trimming cost V 5 bases and J 7 bases; bases outside gene matches: 12. The CDR3 DNA reads TGTGCCAGCAGTCCCCATAGCGGGAGCTTAAGTAATGAGCAGTTCTTC. Encoded protein: CASSPHSGSLSNEQFF.

This clonotype was seen ten or more times. The chain carries TRBV7-2 and TRBJ1-6, with D uncertain. V lost 5 bases, J lost 2 bases, and 10 bases lay in between. The CDR3 runs 15 residues. Germline V CDR1 and CDR2: SGHTA, FQGNSA. CDR3 nucleotide sequence: TGTGCCAGCAGCGCGCAACAAACCTATAATTCACCCCTCCACTTT. Its translation is CASSAQQTYNSPLHF.

The chain recombines TRBV20-1 with TRBJ2-7; D is unclear. CDR3 length equals 11 residues. Trimming stripped 0 bases from V and 4 bases from J, with 4 bases between. Germline V lookup: CDR1 DFQATT, CDR2 SNEGSKA (reference sequence). Here the CDR3 DNA reads TGCAGTGCTAGAGACGAGTACGAGCAGTACTTC. It codes for CSARDEYEQYF.

J is TRBJ2-5 and V is TRBV14; D is possibly TRBD1 (5 bases). Trimming took 2 bases from V and 1 from J, leaving 11 bases between them. The V gene's germline CDR1 is SGHDN and CDR2 FVKESK. This CDR3 has 15 residues. This CDR3 is CASSQSPGCQETQYF. The DNA for the CDR3 is TGTGCCAGCAGCCAATCACCAGGGTGCCAAGAGACCCAGTACTTC.

This clonotype was detected a few times. J is TRBJ2-1 and V is TRBV10-3, with D uncertain. Per germline, CDR1 ENHRY and CDR2 SYGVKD. This CDR3 is built from 12 residues. Deletions cut 2 bases from V and 4 bases from J, with 3 bases between. Here the CDR3 reads CAISEGYNEQFF. Written as DNA, the CDR3 is TGTGCCATCAGTGAGGGATACAATGAGCAGTTCTTC.

This clonotype was picked up many times. The chain combines TRBV5-6 with TRBJ2-3; the D gene is possibly TRBD1 (5 bases). The V end was cut by 3 bases, the J end by 6 bases, with 14 bases between. The CDR3 sequence is 14 residues long. Germline V gene sequence: CDR1 SGHDT, CDR2 YYEEEE. In DNA form, the CDR3 reads TGTGCCAGCAGCTCTTACCTCCAGGGCGATACGCAGTATTTT. Protein: CASSSYLQGDTQYF.

The chain links TRBV11-2 to TRBJ1-1; D call uncertain. The V gene's germline CDR1 is SGHAT and CDR2 FQNNGV. The V end lost 3 bases, the J end lost 3 bases, and 11 bases lay between the germline ends. The CDR3 is made up of 14 amino acids. For the CDR3, the DNA is TGTGCCAGCAGCTTTACTCGGACGGACACTGAAGCTTTCTTT. This codes for CASSFTRTDTEAFF.

With respect to this clonotype: This could be a read error, since a much larger clone is one nucleotide away. The conserved final phenylalanine or tryptophan is absent from the CDR3, which likely points to a read error. The V call is TRBV7-3, the J call TRBJ2-1; TRBD2 aligns across 14 bases. The CDR3 length is 17 residues. J lost 7 bases, V lost 2 bases, and 7 bases had no gene match. The germline V gene encodes CDR1 SGHTA and CDR2 FQGTGA. As DNA, the CDR3 is TGTGCCAGCAGCTTATTGCCCGGACTAGCGGGAGGTAATGAGCAGTTCTCC. Amino acids: CASSLLPGLAGGNEQFS.